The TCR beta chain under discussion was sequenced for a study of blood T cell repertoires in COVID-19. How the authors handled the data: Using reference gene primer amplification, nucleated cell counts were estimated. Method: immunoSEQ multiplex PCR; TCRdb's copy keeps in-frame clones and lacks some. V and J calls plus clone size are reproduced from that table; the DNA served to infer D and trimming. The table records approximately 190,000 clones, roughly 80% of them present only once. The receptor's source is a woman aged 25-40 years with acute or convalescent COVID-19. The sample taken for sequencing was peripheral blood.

CDR3 sequence (DNA): TGTGCCACCGCATATGGCGGGAGGGTCAATGAGCAGTTCTTC. Amino acids: CATAYGGRVNEQFF. The chain combines TRBV27 with TRBJ2-1; TRBD2 matches at 9 bases. This CDR3 is built from 14 residues. CDR1 is MNHEY, CDR2 SMNVEV, per germline (reference sequence). Unmatched junction bases numbered 10, after V lost 10 bases and J lost 6 bases.